The present TCR beta chain was sequenced within a study of T cell responses to AZD1222 COVID-19 vaccine (dated by TCRdb to the early 2020s). About the investigation overall: AZD1222 recipients whose second dose came at about 4 weeks and those whose second dose came at about 12 weeks were combined into one group, since spike-specific TCR depth and breadth did not differ between the two schedules. A total of under 250 trial participants underwent TCR sequencing, of whom more than 200 had received two doses of AZD1222 and 26 had received two doses of the MenACWY control vaccine. Trial participants were enrolled by age into 18-55, 56-69 and 70-plus year subgroups, with 148, 28 and 57 TCR-sequenced participants respectively.

About this clone: Its antigen remains undetermined. No much larger clone exists at a distance of one base, and base qualities are not known.

General conclusions and limits of the study: The vaccine-associated CD4 TCRs covered the entire spike protein, and the dominant responses fell in regions 160-218 and 743-854. No day 14 peak-response samples were available, so repertoires were characterized only after the peak T cell response. Participants were mostly white British, with more females than males. The authors suggested clonal diversity may have been underestimated. Conclusions about previously exposed vaccinees were limited because only a handful of AZD1222 recipients were SARS-CoV-2 seropositive at baseline. A significant rise in spike-specific TCR breadth and depth was observed after two AZD1222 doses relative to day 0 and relative to MenACWY recipients. In the small 56-69-year group, the increase in depth fell short of significance, most likely because of low power. Epitopes outside the regions mutated in the B.1.351 and B.1.1.7 variants were reportedly recognized by nearly half of the unique spike-specific TCRs.

CDR3 length: 14 amino acids, cysteine to phenylalanine. Solely the CDR3 DNA is kept, with 42 bases framed from the first base. CDR1 is given as LNHDA and CDR2 as SQIVND, both from the germline V gene (reference sequence). The germline V end is reduced by 5 bases and the J end by 4 bases; junction bases left unmatched: 5. In the paper's terms, the time point label means: baseline before first vaccination. Samples from vaccinated people were obtained from the UK trials COV001 and COV002, which included a single-blind randomized controlled phase 2/3 trial of AZD1222 (ChAdOx1 nCoV-19) in healthy adults. For TCRbeta chain sequencing, PBMC samples were collected from trial participants at day 0 and at day 28 after the second dose. The CDR3 regions of human TCRbeta chains were analyzed by immunosequencing. The published analysis was carried out like this. TCRs in the repertoires were matched against a reference library of SARS-CoV-2-specific TCRs that had been generated with the MIRA antigen-specificity platform. Breadth was defined as the fraction of unique TCRs that were SARS-CoV-2-associated, and depth was defined as the fraction of total T cells that were SARS-CoV-2-associated. Using the MIRA data, each spike-specific TCR was assigned both to the spike region to which the TCR was reactive and to a CD4 or CD8 class. Log10-transformed breadth and depth values were compared by one-way ANOVA with Sidak's multiple comparisons tests. As stored in TCRdb, this immuneACCESS dataset retains in-frame rearrangements with V and J assigned. A fraction of the clones does not appear; measured against another copy, unresolved V genes explain less than half of the discrepancy, and the remainder lacks a known reason. The V and J calls and clone size come from that table; D and trimming were worked out from the DNA. For this sample there are about 55,000 clones; around 92% appear just once. Clones ranked in the top ten supply roughly 2.1% of the sample.

The specimen was peripheral blood, collected on day 0 of AZD1222 vaccination. The sequence was obtained from an adult in good health. The chain was built from TRBV19 and TRBJ2-7; 10 middle bases align to TRBD2. The nucleotides are TGTGCCAGTAGTTCTAGCGGGAGAAGGTACGAGCAGTACTTC. This yields the protein CASSSSGRRYEQYF.